These T cell receptor beta chains were read from a single sample in a study of response to subunit inactivated influenza vaccine. TCRdb redid the calling of the RT-PCR reads with MiXCR, one entry per CDR3 protein. The sample yields around 760,000 distinct CDR3 sequences, about 15% seen once. This specimen was PBMCs from blood, taken approximately 15 days before vaccination. All receptors come from a middle-aged man who received an inactivated influenza vaccine. CDR3s leave out the opening cysteine and the closing phenylalanine or tryptophan. Each record gives: V gene, CDR3 length, CDR3 protein.

TRBV5-6	12	ASSLVRGSSEQY
TRBV7-2	13	ASSLKAVSTDTQY
TRBV5-1	13	ASSYTGTASYEQY
TRBV7-9	13	ASSLRGQGVFEQY
TRBV7-2	11	ASSLEGTETQY
TRBV6-5	15	ASSYSSGGGIYNEQF
TRBV15	11	ATSRDRGDTQY
TRBV2	12	ASSPLTGISEQF
TRBV11-2	13	ASSSPGMWVYGYT
TRBV7-3	14	ASSLIGLAPNNEQF